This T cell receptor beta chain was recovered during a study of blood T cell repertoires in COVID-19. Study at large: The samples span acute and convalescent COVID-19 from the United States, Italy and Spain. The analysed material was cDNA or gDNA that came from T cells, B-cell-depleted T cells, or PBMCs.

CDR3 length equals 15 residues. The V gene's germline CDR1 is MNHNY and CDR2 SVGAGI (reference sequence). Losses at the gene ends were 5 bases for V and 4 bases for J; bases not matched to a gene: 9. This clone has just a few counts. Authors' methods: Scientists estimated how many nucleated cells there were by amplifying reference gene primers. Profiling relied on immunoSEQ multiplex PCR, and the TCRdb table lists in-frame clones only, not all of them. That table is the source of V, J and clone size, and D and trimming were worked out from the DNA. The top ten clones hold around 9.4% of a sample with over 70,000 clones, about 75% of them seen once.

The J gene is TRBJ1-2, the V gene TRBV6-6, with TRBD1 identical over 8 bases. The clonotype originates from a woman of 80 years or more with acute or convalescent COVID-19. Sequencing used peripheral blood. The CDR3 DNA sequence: TGTGCCAGCAGTCGACAGGGGCTCCTGATCTATGGCTACACCTTC. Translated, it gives CASSRQGLLIYGYTF.